This T cell receptor (beta chain) was sequenced for a study of CD4 T cells in relation to SARS-CoV-2 and coronaviruses. The length of the CDR3 is 15 residues. V trimming: 4 bases; J trimming: 1 base; junction bases outside the gene matches: 6. CDR1 is MGHDK and CDR2 is SYGVNS in the germline V gene. Notes on the study in general: Crossreactive clones expanded significantly less to SARS-CoV-2 than monoreactive clones.

About this clone itself: The antigen is not known.

The unexposed donors gave CD4+ T cells in about 2011-2019, prior to COVID-19. Generated by immunoSEQ multiplex PCR, the TCRdb table keeps only in-frame clones and is missing some. The sample carries some 69,000 clones, 94% recorded once. The V and J genes are TRBV25-1 and TRBJ1-1, with 7 bases matching TRBD1. The receptor comes from a human donor in good health. The sample consisted of naive CD4+ T cells from PBMCs. Subset: naive CD4+ T cells isolated by negative enrichment. The CDR3 nucleotides are TGTGCCAGCAGTGGTTGGGGACAGTGGAACACTGAAGCTTTCTTT. The encoded protein is CASSGWGQWNTEAFF.